Each of the 4 T cell receptor beta chains below was sequenced from the same sample in a study of CD8 T cells in ankylosing spondylitis (TCRdb year 2017). The library was made by 5' RACE. Sequencing instrument: Illumina HiSeq 2500. Using fastp at Q25 and MiXCR, TCRdb reprocessed the public reads and kept productive beta chains. CDR3 protein duplicates are merged, each entry listing the most common genes and DNA. For this sample the table gives 250,000 or so distinct CDR3 sequences, of which over 15% were detected only once. The ten top clones hold approximately 32% of the sample. Input material: blood, either unsorted or a sorted T cell fraction (not recorded which). These receptors all stem from a male donor with ankylosing spondylitis or in good health (not recorded which).

The V call is TRBV7-2, the J call TRBJ2-7; maybe TRBD1 (5 bases). Trimming cost V 2 bases and J 1 base, with 9 bases left between them. This CDR3 comprises 14 residues. Per the germline V gene, CDR1 is SGHTA and CDR2 is FQGNSA. CDR3 protein: CASSLLDSSYEQYF. CDR3 sequence (DNA): TGTGCCAGCAGCTTACTAGACAGTTCCTACGAGCAGTACTTC.

This clonotype was observed at least ten times. The chain uses TRBV6-6 and TRBJ2-5, with D uncertain. Per germline, CDR1 MNHNY and CDR2 SVGAGI (reference sequence). The length of the CDR3 is 13 residues. Trimming cost V 6 bases and J 1 base, with 9 bases left between them. CDR3: CASSPHPQETQYF. CDR3 nucleotide sequence: TGTGCCAGCAGCCCACACCCCCAAGAGACCCAGTACTTC.

A single count supports this clonotype. CDR3: CASSAQDWYEQYF. CDR3 nucleotide sequence: TGTGCCAGCAGCGCCCAAGACTGGTACGAGCAGTACTTC. The chain is built from TRBV9 and TRBJ2-7; D ambiguous. Trimming cost V 3 bases and J 4 bases, with 11 bases left between them. Germline V CDR1 and CDR2: SGDLS, YYNGEE. The CDR3 contains 13 residues.

The genes are TRBV6-5 and TRBJ2-1; 11 bases are shared with TRBD2. The J segment lost 5 bases and the V segment lost 0 bases, leaving 0 bases of the junction unmatched. CDR3 length: 15 amino acids. The V gene's germline CDR1 is MNHEY and CDR2 SVGAGI. The CDR3 DNA follows: TGTGCCAGCAGTTACTCGGGACTAGCGGACAATGAGCAGTTCTTC. This gives the protein CASSYSGLADNEQFF.